The 8 T cell receptor beta chains given below trace back to one sample, sequenced in a study of cytomegalovirus exposure and HLA in healthy donors (TCRdb year 2017). The library was made by the immunoSEQ multiplex PCR assay. TCRdb's version of the immuneACCESS table is confined to in-frame rearrangements and falls short of the full clone set. An unresolved V gene accounts for under half of the shortfall where checked; the remainder is of unknown origin. In all, the sample holds 100,000 to 150,000 clones, and more than 95% of those were seen once. Clones ranked in the top ten supply around 1.7% of the sample. The sequenced sample was PBMCs. The source of these receptors is a young man in good health and CMV-seronegative.

The chain joins TRBV11-3 to TRBJ1-1, with TRBD1 matching 11 bases. This CDR3 comprises 14 residues. Germline assignment: CDR1 SGHNT and CDR2 YENEEA. V gave up 3 bases and J gave up 7 bases; unmatched junction bases: 4. The CDR3 DNA follows: TGTGCCAGCAGCTTGGGGACAGGGGGAGGTGAAGCTTTCTTT. Residues: CASSLGTGGGEAFF.

This clone was counted once. The chain recombines TRBV27 with TRBJ2-4, with D perhaps TRBD1 (6 bases). V was trimmed by 6 bases and J by 3 bases, leaving 9 bases between them. Germline V lookup: CDR1 MNHEY, CDR2 SMNVEV (reference sequence). The CDR3 is 13 amino acids. The chain's CDR3 is CASRQGGKNIQYF. CDR3 bases: TGTGCCAGCAGACAGGGCGGCAAAAACATTCAGTACTTC.

The gene calls are TRBV18 and TRBJ2-1, with 9 nucleotides matching TRBD1. Germline CDR1 KGHSH, CDR2 LQKENI. The CDR3 runs to 11 residues. Trimming removed 3 bases from V and 14 bases from J; junction bases left unmatched: 2. The CDR3 nucleotides are TGTGCCAGCTCACCTGGGGACAGGGAGTTCTTC. It specifies CASSPGDREFF.

The chain uses TRBV28 and TRBJ2-2, with 8 bases lining up with TRBD1. Germline CDR1 MDHEN, CDR2 SYDVKM. This CDR3 spans 15 amino acids. The V segment lost 3 bases and the J segment 5 bases; nucleotides outside the gene matches: 5. CDR3 sequence: CASSFEQGVTGELFF. CDR3 nucleotides: TGTGCCAGCAGTTTCGAACAGGGGGTTACCGGGGAGCTGTTTTTT.

The chain couples TRBV27 to TRBJ2-1; 12 bases align to TRBD2. V lost 2 bases and J lost 5; bases outside the gene matches: 7. The CDR3 contains 17 residues. Germline V CDR1 and CDR2: MNHEY, SMNVEV (reference sequence). As DNA, the CDR3 is TGTGCCAGCAGTTTACTAGCGGGAGGGCCGGGCCACAATGAGCAGTTCTTC. Amino acids: CASSLLAGGPGHNEQFF.

The genes are TRBV7-2 and TRBJ2-1, with D tentatively TRBD2 (6 bases). This CDR3 has 14 amino acids. CDR1 is SGHTA, CDR2 FQGNSA, per germline. V lost 5 bases to trimming and J lost 6 bases, with 14 bases between them. CDR3 amino acids: CASSLVPGVNEQFF. The CDR3 nucleotides read TGTGCCAGCAGCCTCGTTCCGGGAGTCAATGAGCAGTTCTTC.

Written as DNA, the CDR3 is TGTGCCAGCAGCTCCAATTTTGTTGGACAGGGCTCCTACGAGCAGTACTTC. Residues: CASSSNFVGQGSYEQYF. The chain combines TRBV7-9 with TRBJ2-7; 8 bases agree with TRBD1. Unmatched junction bases numbered 11, after V lost 4 bases and J lost 0 bases. CDR3 size: 17 residues. From germline, CDR1 is SEHNR and CDR2 FQNEAQ (reference sequence).

The V call is TRBV7-2, the J call TRBJ1-5, with D maybe TRBD1 (6 bases). Germline lookup yields CDR1 SGHTA and CDR2 FQGNSA. The CDR3 is made up of 15 amino acids. V lost 3 bases, J lost 4 bases, and 13 bases lay in between. This CDR3 is CASSFRDTTNQPQHF. The CDR3 bases are TGTGCCAGCAGCTTTCGGGACACCACGAATCAGCCCCAGCATTTT.